This T cell receptor beta chain was identified during a study of beta chain features in type 1 diabetes. Findings and caveats of the study: Type 1 diabetes patients had moderately but significantly shorter TCRB CDR3s in all four CD4+ subsets.

J gave up 6 bases and V 1 base, and 0 bases lay outside the gene matches. CDR1 and CDR2 (germline): SGHAT, FQNNGV. The CDR3 length is 13 residues. Expressed TCRB transcripts were sequenced, since all the RNA that had been isolated was reverse transcribed. The table came from immunoSEQ multiplex PCR; TCRdb's copy has only in-frame clones and leaves some out. Counted here are roughly 300,000 clones, approximately 9.7% occurring once; the ten biggest clones make up approximately 1%. As concerns this clone: Its antigen remains unknown. This sample also contains other DNA sequences that code for the same CDR3.

Material for sequencing was central memory CD4+ T cells from blood. V and J are TRBV11-2 and TRBJ2-1; 7 bases are a match to TRBD1. The sequence derives from a man aged 25 to 40 with type 1 diabetes. DNA for the CDR3: TGTGCCAGCAGCTTAGGACAGGGCAATGAGCAGTTCTTC. Translated, it gives CASSLGQGNEQFF.